This is a list of T cell receptor beta chains from one sample in a study of CD8 T cells in ankylosing spondylitis. TCRdb re-derived calls from the 5' RACE reads in MiXCR, one entry per CDR3 protein. In the table there are more than 600,000 distinct CDR3 sequences, around 20% of which are singletons. What was sequenced was blood, either unsorted or a sorted T cell fraction (not recorded which). These receptor sequences come from a male donor with ankylosing spondylitis. The CDR3 runs from the conserved cysteine through the conserved F or W. D genes are given only for firm matches. A row's size may be missing; if present it is once, few, many or a size class.

d_gene,abundance,v_gene,j_gene,CDR3nt,CDR3aa
.,few,TRBV7-9,TRBJ2-7,TGTGCCAGCAGCTTAGGAAGAGTAGGGCCGACCTACGAGCAGTACTTC,CASSLGRVGPTYEQYF
.,few,TRBV19,TRBJ1-3,TGTGCCAGCGTTGGGCTTGGAGGAAACACCATATATTTT,CASVGLGGNTIYF
.,few,TRBV7-8,TRBJ2-5,TGTGCCAGCAGCTTAGAGTACAGAGAGACCCAGTACTTC,CASSLEYRETQYF
.,.,TRBV20-1,TRBJ1-5,TGCAGTGCTAGAGCACCGGGACATAGCAATCAGCCCCAGCATTTT,CSARAPGHSNQPQHF
TRBD1,.,TRBV5-1,TRBJ2-2,TGCGCCAGCAGCTGGGGCGACAGGGTTACCGGGGAGCTGTTTTTT,CASSWGDRVTGELFF
.,.,TRBV20-1,TRBJ1-1,TGCAGTGCTAGAAATATTGGCACTGAAGCTTTCTTT,CSARNIGTEAFF
TRBD1,.,TRBV6-4,TRBJ1-4,TGTGCCAGCAGCGCTCTAAACCTCCAGGGGGCTGGGGAAAAACTGTTTTTT,CASSALNLQGAGEKLFF
TRBD2,few,TRBV5-1,TRBJ2-1,TGCGCCAGCAGCTTGAACGCGGGGGGACCCTCCTACAATGAGCAGTTCTTC,CASSLNAGGPSYNEQFF
TRBD2,few,TRBV5-4,TRBJ2-7,TGTGCCAGCAGCTCCAGGACTAGCGGGAGTCGGGAGCAGTACTTC,CASSSRTSGSREQYF
TRBD2,.,TRBV11-2,TRBJ2-7,TGTGCCAGCAGCTTTAGCGGGGAATGGGACGAGCAGTACTTC,CASSFSGEWDEQYF
TRBD2,.,TRBV28,TRBJ2-3,TGTGCCAGCAGTTTATTGGGACTAGGAGCAGATACGCAGTATTTT,CASSLLGLGADTQYF
TRBD1,many,TRBV5-1,TRBJ1-2,TGTGCCAGCAGCTTACAGGGGTATGGCTACACCTTC,CASSLQGYGYTF
.,.,TRBV7-2,TRBJ1-5,TGTGCCAGCAGCTTAGTACCGGGTATAGGACAGCCCCAGCATTTT,CASSLVPGIGQPQHF
.,few,TRBV20-1,TRBJ2-7,TGCAGTGCCTCCGGGACTGCTAACTCCTACGAGCAGTACTTC,CSASGTANSYEQYF
.,few,TRBV27,TRBJ2-5,TGTGCCAGCACTTCATATCCGGTCCTAAAAGAGACCCAGTACTTC,CASTSYPVLKETQYF
.,.,TRBV12-3/TRBV12-4,TRBJ1-3,TGTGCCAGCAGTAGACCCTACTCTGGAAACACCATATATTTT,CASSRPYSGNTIYF
.,.,TRBV20-1,TRBJ1-6,TGCAGTGCTAGAGATCTCCTAGGGGACAATTCACCCCTCCACTTT,CSARDLLGDNSPLHF
.,few,TRBV24-1,TRBJ2-3,TGTGCCACCAGTGATTTGGGGGTAGGACCCACAGATACGCAGTATTTT,CATSDLGVGPTDTQYF
.,.,TRBV12-3/TRBV12-4,TRBJ2-2,TGTGCCACGATCCGTGGGGTAACCGCCGGGGAGCTGTTTTTT,CATIRGVTAGELFF
.,.,TRBV4-1,TRBJ2-1,TGCGCCAGCAGCCAACCCTGGGGGGGGCGCCTCGATGAGCAGTTCTTC,CASSQPWGGRLDEQFF
TRBD2,few,TRBV5-1,TRBJ2-1,TGCGCCAGCAGCCGCACGGGACTAGCGGGGAATGGTGAGCAGTTCTTC,CASSRTGLAGNGEQFF
.,few,TRBV4-1,TRBJ2-1,TGCGCCAGCAGCCCTCAACAAACTCACAATGAGCAGTTCTTC,CASSPQQTHNEQFF
TRBD1,.,TRBV5-6,TRBJ1-3,TGTGCCAGCAGCTCTCCCGGACAGGGGGTGTACACCATATATTTT,CASSSPGQGVYTIYF
.,few,TRBV20-1,TRBJ2-3,TGCAGTGCTGACACCGGGACACCGAACACAGATACGCAGTATTTT,CSADTGTPNTDTQYF
TRBD2,.,TRBV20-1,TRBJ2-3,TGCAGTGCCCCCGCGGGACTACCGAGAGATACGCAGTATTTT,CSAPAGLPRDTQYF
TRBD2,.,TRBV27,TRBJ2-1,TGTGCCAGCAGGGGGGGGTACAATGAGCAGTTCTTC,CASRGGYNEQFF
TRBD2,many,TRBV24-1,TRBJ2-3,TGTGCCACCAGTGATTCGGGGACTAGCGGGAGTCTGGATACGCAGTATTTT,CATSDSGTSGSLDTQYF
.,few,TRBV12-3/TRBV12-4,TRBJ1-5,TGTGCCAGCAGTCCGCACGGTGAAGCACTCTTGCATCAGCCCCAGCATTTT,CASSPHGEALLHQPQHF
TRBD1,few,TRBV20-1,TRBJ1-2,TGCAGTGCTAGCACCATCGGGACAGGGGACGGCTACACCTTC,CSASTIGTGDGYTF
.,many,TRBV12-3/TRBV12-4,TRBJ1-5,TGTGCCAGCAGTTTCTCACAGCCCCAGCATTTT,CASSFSQPQHF
TRBD2,few,TRBV4-2,TRBJ2-2,TGTGCCAGCAGCCAAGCGACTAGCGAGTACACCGGGGAGCTGTTTTTT,CASSQATSEYTGELFF
TRBD2,few,TRBV12-3/TRBV12-4,TRBJ2-1,TGTGCCAGCATAGGACTAGCTGACTACTCACGATCCTACAATGAGCAGTTCTTC,CASIGLADYSRSYNEQFF
TRBD2,few,TRBV3-1,TRBJ2-3,TGTGCCAGCAGCCAAGGAGCGGGGGGTCAAGATACGCAGTATTTT,CASSQGAGGQDTQYF
TRBD2,few,TRBV20-1,TRBJ2-5,TGCAGTGCGCCCCCAGCGGGGGGTCTTGGAGAGACCCAGTACTTC,CSAPPAGGLGETQYF
TRBD2,many,TRBV9,TRBJ2-3,TGTGCCAGCAGCGTTGATAGCGGGAGGGGAGATACGCAGTATTTT,CASSVDSGRGDTQYF
.,few,TRBV28,TRBJ2-7,TGTGCCAGCAGTTTCCCGGGACACACCTACGAGCAGTACTTC,CASSFPGHTYEQYF
.,few,TRBV2,TRBJ2-1,TGTGCCAGCCGGGACAACCACAATGAGCAGTTCTTC,CASRDNHNEQFF
.,.,TRBV28,TRBJ2-7,TGTGCCAGCAGTTGGGACACGTCCTACGAGCAGTACTTC,CASSWDTSYEQYF
TRBD2,.,TRBV4-2,TRBJ2-2,TGTGCCAGCAGCCGCTGGGGTAGCGGGGGGCCTAACACCGGGGAGCTGTTTTTT,CASSRWGSGGPNTGELFF
.,.,TRBV5-1,TRBJ2-1,TGCGCCAGCACCCCGTGGGGTGTCAATGAGCAGTTCTTC,CASTPWGVNEQFF
TRBD2,few,TRBV9,TRBJ2-5,TGTGCCAGCAGCCCGCAGCTAGCGGGGAAAGAGACCCAGTACTTC,CASSPQLAGKETQYF
TRBD2,few,TRBV5-1,TRBJ2-1,TGCGCCAGCAATTGGGCCGCTAGCGGGGCCTACAATGAGCAGTTCTTC,CASNWAASGAYNEQFF